These 26 T cell receptor beta chains came from one sample sequenced in a study of radiotherapy plus CTLA-4 blockade in lung cancer. Sequencing was performed with immunoSEQ multiplex PCR; in TCRdb, only in-frame clones are kept and a portion is missing. The sample consists of 60,000 or so clones, over 70% of them appearing once. The sequences come from peripheral blood, collected from a patient treated with radiotherapy plus ipilimumab. Receptors were obtained from a human donor with non-small cell lung cancer who had a partial response to radiotherapy plus ipilimumab.

This sequence joins TRBV5-1 and TRBJ1-3, with 7 bases aligning to TRBD1. Trimming cost V 0 bases and J 2 bases; bases outside gene matches: 5. The CDR3 totals 16 residues. The germline V gene encodes CDR1 SGHRS and CDR2 YFSETQ. CDR3 nucleotides: TGCGCCAGCAGCTTGGCCGGCCAGGGGGCTGGAAACACCATATATTTT. Translated, it gives CASSLAGQGAGNTIYF.

The chain couples TRBV14 to TRBJ2-1, with 10 bases matching TRBD1. The CDR3 covers 15 residues. The trim removed 3 bases at V and 10 bases at J, leaving 9 bases unmatched. Looked up from germline, CDR1 is SGHDN and CDR2 is FVKESK. CDR3 nucleotide sequence: TGTGCCAGCAGCCAGGCGACAGGGGGCGCGAAGGAGCAGTTCTTC. It translates to CASSQATGGAKEQFF.

V is TRBV21-1 and J is TRBJ2-1; TRBD1, the D gene given by the table, was not confirmed from the DNA. TRBV21-1 is designated a pseudogene. The CDR3 covers 17 residues. CDR3 amino acids: CASSKALRQTPYNEQFF. The CDR3 DNA reads as TGTGCCAGCAGCAAAGCGCTTAGACAGACCCCCTACAATGAGCAGTTCTTC.

The chain employs TRBV7-9 and TRBJ2-4, with D perhaps TRBD1 (5 bases). The CDR3 contains 15 residues. Germline V lookup: CDR1 SEHNR, CDR2 FQNEAQ (reference sequence). Trimming stripped 1 base from V and 4 bases from J, with 11 bases between. Here the CDR3 reads CASSLGQGTKNIQYF. Written as DNA, the CDR3 is TGTGCCAGCAGCTTAGGGCAGGGTACGAAAAACATTCAGTACTTC.

V and J are TRBV5-1 and TRBJ1-1, with a tentative D call TRBD1 (6 bases). Germline V lookup: CDR1 SGHRS, CDR2 YFSETQ. The CDR3 runs to 16 residues. Trimming shortened V by 0 bases and J by 6 bases, and 18 bases separated the two germline ends. DNA for the CDR3: TGCGCCAGCAGCTTGGTCGGACACAGGGTTGAGCCTGAAGCTTTCTTT. Its protein is CASSLVGHRVEPEAFF.

This sequence joins TRBV2 and TRBJ2-2; perhaps TRBD2 as D (7 bases). The CDR3 length is 15 residues. The germline V gene has CDR1 SNHLY and CDR2 FYNNEI. The V end was cut by 2 bases, the J end by 4 bases, with 11 bases between. The CDR3 region is CASSESAGATGELFF. The CDR3 bases are TGTGCCAGCAGTGAATCGGCGGGGGCCACCGGGGAGCTGTTTTTT.

The chain combines TRBV6-5 with TRBJ1-5; D is undetermined. V was clipped by 0 bases and J by 2 bases, with 8 bases between them. The CDR3 is 15 residues long. Looked up from germline, CDR1 is MNHEY and CDR2 is SVGAGI. The CDR3 reads CASSYSPGGNQPQHF. The CDR3 bases are TGTGCCAGCAGTTACTCGCCGGGAGGCAATCAGCCCCAGCATTTT.

V and J are TRBV7-2 and TRBJ2-3; 8 nucleotides agree with TRBD1. V was clipped by 5 bases and J by 2 bases; unmatched bases: 9. Looked up from germline, CDR1 is SGHTA and CDR2 is FQGNSA. The CDR3 runs to 16 residues. This chain's CDR3 is CASSTGQGLDTDTQYF. For the CDR3, the DNA is TGTGCCAGCAGCACAGGACAGGGTCTGGACACAGATACGCAGTATTTT.

The chain has TRBV29-1 and TRBJ2-1; D is undetermined. The V gene's germline CDR1 is SQVTM and CDR2 ANQGSEA. With 0 bases removed from V and 8 bases from J, the gap between germline ends came to 11 bases. The CDR3 loop spans 13 amino acids. This chain's CDR3 is CSVEDLNGDEQFF. The CDR3 coding sequence is TGCAGCGTTGAAGATCTTAACGGTGATGAGCAGTTCTTC.

V gene TRBV10-2 combines with J gene TRBJ1-6, with 7 bases aligning to TRBD1. This CDR3 comprises 13 residues. V lost 10 bases to trimming and J lost 9 bases; unmatched junction nucleotides: 9. CDR1 and CDR2 (germline): WSHSY, SAAADI. This chain's CDR3 is CANPGQISSPLHF. DNA for the CDR3: TGCGCCAACCCGGGACAGATTAGTTCACCCCTCCACTTT.

This chain connects TRBV12-5 to TRBJ2-1; tentative D call: TRBD2 (7 bases). Per germline, CDR1 LGHNT and CDR2 FRNRAP. The V end was cut by 4 bases, the J end by 9 bases, with 13 bases between. This CDR3 has 13 residues. The CDR3 DNA reads as TGTGCTAGTGGTTGGGAGGGCAGGGGTGAGCAGTTCTTC. Its protein product is CASGWEGRGEQFF.

The chain couples TRBV18 to TRBJ1-1, with a possible D match to TRBD1 (5 bases). CDR3 length equals 13 residues. V shed 3 bases and J shed 1 base, with 6 bases lying between them. In germline, CDR1 is KGHSH, CDR2 LQKENI. The CDR3 DNA sequence: TGTGCCAGCTCACCGACAGAGAACACTGAAGCTTTCTTT. Translated, it gives CASSPTENTEAFF.

The genes are TRBV6-6 and TRBJ1-1; TRBD1 matches 7 bases. From germline, CDR1 is MNHNY and CDR2 SVGAGI (reference sequence). The CDR3 covers 13 residues. The trim removed 6 bases at V and 7 bases at J, leaving 8 bases unmatched. In nucleotides, the CDR3 is TGTGCCAGCAGCCTCCTCGACAGGGATGAAGCTTTCTTT. It is translated as CASSLLDRDEAFF.

The V call is TRBV13, the J call TRBJ2-6; 10 bases line up with TRBD1. This CDR3 is 18 amino acids long. The trim removed 6 bases at V and 0 bases at J, leaving 8 bases unmatched. Germline V gene data show CDR1 as PRHDT and CDR2 as FYEKMQ (reference sequence). CDR3 sequence: CASSLSGTGVSGANVLTF. The CDR3 DNA follows: TGTGCCAGCAGTCTGAGCGGGACAGGGGTCTCTGGGGCCAACGTCCTGACTTTC.

V and J are TRBV10-3 and TRBJ2-2, with D possibly being TRBD1 (6 bases). CDR3 length: 14 residues. CDR1 is ENHRY and CDR2 is SYGVKD in the germline V gene. Trimming took 10 bases from V and 5 from J, leaving 17 bases between them. CDR3 protein: CATSPTDRTGELFF. CDR3 DNA sequence: TGTGCCACATCACCGACGGACAGAACCGGGGAGCTGTTTTTT.

This sequence joins TRBV27 and TRBJ1-6, with 9 bases lining up with TRBD1. Unmatched junction bases numbered 7, after V lost 7 bases and J lost 9 bases. Germline loops: CDR1 MNHEY, CDR2 SMNVEV (reference sequence). This CDR3 has 14 amino acids. The CDR3 sequence: CASTSGQGSSPLHF. Written as DNA, the CDR3 is TGTGCCAGCACTTCGGGACAGGGCAGTTCACCCCTCCACTTT.

This chain links TRBV11-2 with TRBJ2-2; 7 nucleotides match TRBD1. There are 15 residues in the CDR3. V dropped 5 bases and J dropped 4; count of bases not matched to a gene: 7. CDR1 is SGHAT, CDR2 FQNNGV, per germline. The CDR3 protein is CASSTHRGSTGELFF. Written as DNA, the CDR3 is TGTGCCAGCAGCACACACAGGGGTTCCACCGGGGAGCTGTTTTTT.

This chain connects TRBV6-4 to TRBJ1-6; TRBD1 aligns across 10 bases. The V and J ends lost 4 bases and 10 bases, in that order; junction bases with no gene match: 7. The CDR3 totals 15 residues. CDR1 and CDR2 (germline): MRHNA, SNTAGT. CDR3: CASSATTGGESPLHF. CDR3 DNA: TGTGCCAGCAGTGCGACGACAGGGGGCGAATCACCCCTCCACTTT.

The rearrangement links TRBV5-8 to TRBJ1-2; 10 bases match TRBD1. Germline lookup yields CDR1 SGHTS and CDR2 YDEGEE. The CDR3 contains 13 residues. The J segment lost 3 bases and the V segment lost 6 bases, leaving 2 bases of the junction unmatched. CDR3 nucleotides: TGTGCCAGCACCGGGACAGGGGACTATGGCTACACCTTC. Amino acids: CASTGTGDYGYTF.

V is TRBV30 and J is TRBJ1-5, with 9 bases fitting TRBD1. J lost 8 bases, V lost 3 bases, and 8 bases had no gene match. Germline-derived CDR1 and CDR2 are GTSNPN and SVGIG (reference sequence). The CDR3 loop spans 14 amino acids. The CDR3 DNA sequence: TGTGCCTGGAGGGGGACAGGGAATTTTGAGCCCCAGCATTTT. Its translation is CAWRGTGNFEPQHF.

This clone appeared a few times. This chain uses TRBV5-6 with TRBJ1-1, with D perhaps matching TRBD1 (6 bases). Trimming took 0 bases from V and 0 from J, leaving 9 bases between them. The CDR3 length is 15 residues. Germline loops: CDR1 SGHDT, CDR2 YYEEEE. CDR3 sequence: CASSLDRVVNTEAFF. CDR3 sequence (DNA): TGTGCCAGCAGCTTGGACAGGGTGGTGAACACTGAAGCTTTCTTT.

CDR3 nucleotide sequence: TGTGCCAGCAGTCTAGACAGGGAAGGCAATCAGCCCCAGCATTTT. It specifies CASSLDREGNQPQHF. The chain couples TRBV2 to TRBJ1-5, with 7 bases matching TRBD1. The CDR3 is 15 amino acids. V lost 5 bases to trimming and J lost 2 bases; unmatched junction nucleotides: 6. Germline CDR1 and CDR2: SNHLY and FYNNEI.

This clone has only a few counts. The chain carries TRBV6-1 and TRBJ1-2; 7 bases fit TRBD1. V trimming: 5 bases; J trimming: 2 bases; junction bases outside the gene matches: 5. Per the germline V gene, CDR1 is MNHNS and CDR2 is SASEGT. The CDR3 is made up of 14 amino acids. The CDR3 spells CASSTLTGNYGYTF. The CDR3 bases are TGTGCCAGCAGTACCCTGACAGGGAACTATGGCTACACCTTC.

CDR3 bases: TGTGCCAGCAGTTACGGGGGGGGTGCCTATGGCTACACCTTC. Protein sequence: CASSYGGGAYGYTF. The gene calls are TRBV6-5 and TRBJ1-2, with D perhaps TRBD1 (5 bases). Trimming cost V 2 bases and J 4 bases, with 11 bases left between them. The germline gives CDR1 MNHEY, CDR2 SVGAGI. There are 14 residues in the CDR3.

V and J are TRBV5-1 and TRBJ2-7, with D perhaps matching TRBD1 (5 bases). CDR3 length equals 13 residues. V was trimmed by 3 bases and J by 6 bases, leaving 13 bases between them. Germline CDR1 SGHRS, CDR2 YFSETQ. CDR3 amino acids: CASSSGYWGEQYF. As DNA, the CDR3 is TGCGCCAGCAGCTCAGGGTACTGGGGCGAGCAGTACTTC.

In DNA form, the CDR3 reads TGTGCCAGCAGCGCCGGACAACTCACCGGGGAGCTGTTTTTT. This translates into CASSAGQLTGELFF. This sequence joins TRBV9 and TRBJ2-2, with a weak D call TRBD1 (5 bases). The V end lost 3 bases, the J end lost 4 bases, and 10 bases lay between the germline ends. The CDR3 runs 14 residues. From germline, CDR1 is SGDLS and CDR2 YYNGEE.